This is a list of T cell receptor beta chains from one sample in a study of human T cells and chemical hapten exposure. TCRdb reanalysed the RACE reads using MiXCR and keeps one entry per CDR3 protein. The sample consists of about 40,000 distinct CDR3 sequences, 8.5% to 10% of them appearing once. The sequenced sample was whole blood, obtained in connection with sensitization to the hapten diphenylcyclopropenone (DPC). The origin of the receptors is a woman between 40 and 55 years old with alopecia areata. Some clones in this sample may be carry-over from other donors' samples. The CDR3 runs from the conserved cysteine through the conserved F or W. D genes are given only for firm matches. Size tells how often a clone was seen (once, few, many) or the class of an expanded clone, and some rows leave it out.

TGTGCCAGCAGCCTAGGGGGCGCGAGCAATCAGCCCCAGCATTTT | CASSLGGASNQPQHF | TRBJ1-5 | medium-sized | TRBV3-1 | TRBD1
TGCAGTGCACAACGGGGGGGCCAAGAGACCCAGTACTTC | CSAQRGGQETQYF | TRBJ2-5 | . | TRBV20-1 | TRBD2
TGCAGTGCTAGTTTGGGACAGGGAATGAACACTGAAGCTTTCTTT | CSASLGQGMNTEAFF | TRBJ1-1 | many | TRBV20-1 | TRBD1
TGTGCCAGCAGCCAGGGCGGGGAGCAGTACTTC | CASSQGGEQYF | TRBJ2-7 | . | TRBV6-5 | .
TGTGCCAGCAGTGGGCAGAGCTACGAGCAGTACTTC | CASSGQSYEQYF | TRBJ2-7 | many | TRBV7-9 | .
TGTGCCATCAGTGAGAGGACTGAAGCTTTCTTT | CAISERTEAFF | TRBJ1-1 | many | TRBV10-3 | .
TGCAGTGCTAGAGACGGGACCGCATCTCCCAATTCACCCCTCCACTTT | CSARDGTASPNSPLHF | TRBJ1-6 | many | TRBV20-1 | .
TGTGCCAGCAGTCGGACAGGAGATTCTGGAAACACCATATATTTT | CASSRTGDSGNTIYF | TRBJ1-3 | many | TRBV6-5 | TRBD1
TGTGCCAGCAGTTACAACGGCGGGGAGGGGATTTCACCCCTCCACTTT | CASSYNGGEGISPLHF | TRBJ1-6 | many | TRBV6-6 | .
TGTGCCAGCAGCTACGAAGACACTGAAGCTTTCTTT | CASSYEDTEAFF | TRBJ1-1 | . | TRBV7-2 | .
TGCGCCAGCAGCCGCACGGATCTTAACTCTGAAGCTTTCTTT | CASSRTDLNSEAFF | TRBJ1-1 | many | TRBV4-1 | .
TGTGCCAGCAGCCCCACAGGGTGGGCCGGGGAGCTGTTTTTT | CASSPTGWAGELFF | TRBJ2-2 | many | TRBV14 | .
TGCACCAGCAGCCGGGCAGGGCTCAATCAGCCCCAGCATTTT | CTSSRAGLNQPQHF | TRBJ1-5 | many | TRBV1 | .
TGTGCCAGCAGTCCTGAGACAGGGGCGGCAAAAAATGAGCAGTTCTTC | CASSPETGAAKNEQFF | TRBJ2-1 | many | TRBV27 | TRBD1
TGTGCCAGCAGCCCTGGACCGAACAATCAGCCCCAGCATTTT | CASSPGPNNQPQHF | TRBJ1-5 | many | TRBV7-2 | .
TGTGCCAGCAGCCAAGAAGATTACTCTGGGGCCAACGTCCTGACTTTC | CASSQEDYSGANVLTF | TRBJ2-6 | many | TRBV4-2 | .
TGCAGTGCTAGAAGGCAGGGGGCGGGAAACACCATATATTTT | CSARRQGAGNTIYF | TRBJ1-3 | many | TRBV20-1 | TRBD1
TGCAGTGCTAGTTTTGACAAAACAACAGATACGCAGTATTTT | CSASFDKTTDTQYF | TRBJ2-3 | . | TRBV20-1 | .
TGTGCCAGCAGCCCCAGACGAGCGAGCTCCTATAATTCACCCCTCCACTTT | CASSPRRASSYNSPLHF | TRBJ1-6 | few | TRBV3-1 | .
TGTGCCAGCAGCCCCCTGGACCGCGAGAACACTGAAGCTTTCTTT | CASSPLDRENTEAFF | TRBJ1-1 | many | TRBV28 | .
TGCGCCAGCAGCCAAGATTCGGATCGCCGGCCCCACTTT | CASSQDSDRRPHF | TRBJ1-6 | . | TRBV4-1 | .
TGTGCCAGCAGTTTAGGAGGCGGGAGCTACAATGAGCAGTTCTTC | CASSLGGGSYNEQFF | TRBJ2-1 | many | TRBV12-3/TRBV12-4 | TRBD2
TGTGCCAGCAGCCAAGCGTTGAGGACAGACAATGAGCAGTTCTTC | CASSQALRTDNEQFF | TRBJ2-1 | . | TRBV3-1 | .
TGCAGTGCTAGCACAGGGGGCGCAGAAAGGTATTTT | CSASTGGAERYF | TRBJ1-5 | many | TRBV20-1 | TRBD1
TGTGCCAGCAGCTTAGCGACTAATGTTCTGGGGCACTCTGGGGCCAACGTCCTGACTTTC | CASSLATNVLGHSGANVLTF | TRBJ2-6 | many | TRBV7-6 | .
TGTGCCAGCAGCATCACTAGGGATGAGCAGTTCTTC | CASSITRDEQFF | TRBJ2-1 | . | TRBV7-2 | .
TGTGCCAGCAAGAAAGGGACAGGGGGATCCTACGAGCAGTACTTC | CASKKGTGGSYEQYF | TRBJ2-7 | few | TRBV5-4 | TRBD1
TGTGCCAGCTCACCACCTGGACAGGGAAGGGATCAGCCCCAGCATTTT | CASSPPGQGRDQPQHF | TRBJ1-5 | . | TRBV18 | TRBD1
TGTGCCAGCAGCCCCGGGGGCAGGCGCGTTGATCAGCCCCAGCATTTT | CASSPGGRRVDQPQHF | TRBJ1-5 | few | TRBV5-8 | .
TGTGCCAGCAGCATGCTCGGGCTCCAAGGCGAGCAGTACTTC | CASSMLGLQGEQYF | TRBJ2-7 | many | TRBV11-2 | .
TGTGCCAGCAGCCCAACTAGGACAGGTGACGGGCCCCAGCATTTT | CASSPTRTGDGPQHF | TRBJ1-5 | . | TRBV7-2 | TRBD1
TGTGCCAGCAGTGAAGCGCCGGGTAGCGGGGCAGATACGCAGTATTTT | CASSEAPGSGADTQYF | TRBJ2-3 | . | TRBV6-1 | TRBD2
TGTGCCAGCAGTTACGATATGACAGAACCCTATGGCTACACCTTC | CASSYDMTEPYGYTF | TRBJ1-2 | many | TRBV6-6 | .
TGTGCCAGCAGAGAACGACACGGCGGGACCCAGTACTTC | CASRERHGGTQYF | TRBJ2-5 | many | TRBV2 | .
TGTGCCAGCAGCTCCACCGGGACACCGCACACAGATACGCAGTATTTT | CASSSTGTPHTDTQYF | TRBJ2-3 | many | TRBV5-4 | .
TGTGCCAGCAGCCAAGGGGCCGGGCCACCCCTCCACTTT | CASSQGAGPPLHF | TRBJ1-6 | many | TRBV3-1 | .
TGTGCCAGCAGCGTAGGGGGGACATCAACTAATGAAAAACTGTTTTTT | CASSVGGTSTNEKLFF | TRBJ1-4 | medium-sized | TRBV9 | .
TGCGCCAGCAGCCAAGGACAGGGGGGGAGCTACGAGCAGTACTTC | CASSQGQGGSYEQYF | TRBJ2-7 | few | TRBV4-3 | TRBD1
TGCAGCGTTACTAGCGGGGGGGCCTACGAGCAGTACTTC | CSVTSGGAYEQYF | TRBJ2-7 | many | TRBV29-1 | TRBD2
TGCGCCCAACTAATGGGGCAGCCTCTTCATCAGCCCCAGCATTTT | CAQLMGQPLHQPQHF | TRBJ1-5 | many | TRBV10-1 | .
TGCGCCAGCAGCTTGGAACCAGGTGACTATGGCTACACCTTC | CASSLEPGDYGYTF | TRBJ1-2 | many | TRBV5-1 | .
TGCAGTGCTGAAGACAGAGGGGAGACCCAGTACTTC | CSAEDRGETQYF | TRBJ2-5 | many | TRBV20-1 | .
TGTGCCAGCAGCCCCCCTCGACGGGACCACTATGGCTACACCTTC | CASSPPRRDHYGYTF | TRBJ1-2 | many | TRBV7-9 | .
TGTGCCAGCAGCTTAGGTTTGGAGAACACCGGGGAGCTGTTTTTT | CASSLGLENTGELFF | TRBJ2-2 | many | TRBV11-2 | .
TGTGCCAGTAGTCCGGGACTAGCGGGGGGGCCATCCGAGCAGTACTTC | CASSPGLAGGPSEQYF | TRBJ2-7 | many | TRBV19 | TRBD2
TGTGCCAGCAGTTCCAACACCGCGACAGACACCGGGGAGCTGTTTTTT | CASSSNTATDTGELFF | TRBJ2-2 | many | TRBV6-5 | .
TGTGCCAGCAGCACCGAAGCGAGCCGGGCCCGGAACATTCAGTACTTC | CASSTEASRARNIQYF | TRBJ2-4 | many | TRBV7-2 | .
TGTGCCAGCAGCCCCGACGGCCTAACTAACTATGGCTACACCTTC | CASSPDGLTNYGYTF | TRBJ1-2 | . | TRBV7-2 | .
TGCAGCGTTGGGCGTCAGGTGAACACTGAAGCTTTCTTT | CSVGRQVNTEAFF | TRBJ1-1 | many | TRBV29-1 | .
TGCGCCAGCAGCCAGGGCCTGACCCTAGCCAAAAACATTCAGTACTTC | CASSQGLTLAKNIQYF | TRBJ2-4 | many | TRBV4-1 | .